One sample yielded the 6 T cell receptor beta chains listed below, sequenced in a study of T-cell reconstitution after alpha-beta-depleted transplantation in children. TCRbeta library construction was performed incorporating unique molecular identifiers. TCRdb itself ran the PCR reads through MiXCR, one entry per CDR3 protein. The sample lists a few hundred thousand distinct CDR3 sequences, 25% to 30% occurring once. The input for sequencing was PBMCs, taken before TCRalphabeta/CD19-depleted stem cell transplant. The receptors here all came from a boy under two years old with Wiskott-Aldrich syndrome, due to receive a stem cell transplant.

The table lists this clonotype with a few counts. The V call is TRBV7-8, the J call TRBJ2-1, with 12 bases fitting TRBD2. V lost 5 bases, J lost 4 bases, and 9 bases stayed unmatched. This CDR3 spans 17 amino acids. Germline V gene sequence: CDR1 SGHVS, CDR2 FQNEAQ. The CDR3 bases are TGTGCCAGCAGCCTACGACTAGCGGGAGTGGGGTACAATGAGCAGTTCTTC. This gives the protein CASSLRLAGVGYNEQFF.

The chain uses TRBV7-8 and TRBJ2-7, with unresolved D. The germline CDR1 and CDR2 sequences are SGHVS and FQNEAQ. V gave up 0 bases and J gave up 2 bases, with 8 bases separating them. This CDR3 contains 14 residues. The CDR3 sequence is CASSLARQTYEQYF. CDR3 nucleotides: TGTGCCAGCAGCTTAGCCCGTCAAACCTACGAGCAGTACTTC.

This sequence joins TRBV7-6 and TRBJ2-2; D could derive from TRBD1 or TRBD2 (7 bases each). V was clipped by 2 bases and J by 0 bases, with 16 bases between them. CDR1 is SGHVS and CDR2 is FNYEAQ in the germline V gene. The CDR3 consists of 18 residues. CDR3 residues: CASSLISGGRANTGELFF. In DNA form, the CDR3 reads TGTGCCAGCAGCTTAATCTCAGGGGGGAGGGCGAACACCGGGGAGCTGTTTTTT. Full variable domain (missing parts from reference TRBV7-6 and TRBJ2-2): GAGVSQSPRYKVTKRGQDVALRCDPISGHVSLYWYRQALGQGPEFLTYFNYEAQQDKSGLPNDRFSAERPEGSISTLTIQRTEQRDSAMYRCASSLISGGRANTGELFFGEGSRLTVL.

The V gene is TRBV20-1, the J gene TRBJ2-7, with TRBD2 identical over 11 bases. Germline lookup yields CDR1 DFQATT and CDR2 SNEGSKA (reference sequence). J was trimmed by 0 bases and V by 8 bases; bases with no gene match: 12. The CDR3 runs 16 residues. The CDR3 reads CSTLAGGLRSSYEQYF. The CDR3 DNA sequence: TGCAGTACCCTAGCGGGAGGCCTGAGGAGCTCCTACGAGCAGTACTTC.

The chain recombines TRBV30 with TRBJ2-4; 7 bases agree with TRBD1. Germline V gene sequence: CDR1 GTSNPN, CDR2 SVGIG (reference sequence). The CDR3 sequence is 12 residues long. Germline trimming cut 4 bases from V and 4 bases from J; bases unmatched to any gene: 1. CDR3: CAWTGGKNIQYF. The CDR3 DNA is TGTGCCTGGACAGGGGGAAAAAACATTCAGTACTTC.

V gene TRBV19 combines with J gene TRBJ2-1; 9 positions match TRBD1. The V and J ends lost 10 bases and 4 bases, in that order; junction bases with no gene match: 8. The germline V gene has CDR1 LNHDA and CDR2 SQIVND (reference sequence). This CDR3 has 14 amino acids. The CDR3 DNA sequence: TGTGCCACCTCAAACAGGGGGCGGTACAATGAGCAGTTCTTC. Amino acids: CATSNRGRYNEQFF.